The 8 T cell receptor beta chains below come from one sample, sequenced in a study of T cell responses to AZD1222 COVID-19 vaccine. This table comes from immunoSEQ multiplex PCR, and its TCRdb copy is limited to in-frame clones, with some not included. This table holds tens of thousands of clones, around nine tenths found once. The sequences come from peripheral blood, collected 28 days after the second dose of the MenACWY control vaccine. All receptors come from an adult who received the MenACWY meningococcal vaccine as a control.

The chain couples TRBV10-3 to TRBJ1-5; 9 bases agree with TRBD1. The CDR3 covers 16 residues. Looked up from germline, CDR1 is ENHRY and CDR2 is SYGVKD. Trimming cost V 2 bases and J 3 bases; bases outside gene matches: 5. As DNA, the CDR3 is TGTGCCATCAGTGAGGATTGGACAGGGGTCAATCAGCCCCAGCATTTT. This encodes CAISEDWTGVNQPQHF.

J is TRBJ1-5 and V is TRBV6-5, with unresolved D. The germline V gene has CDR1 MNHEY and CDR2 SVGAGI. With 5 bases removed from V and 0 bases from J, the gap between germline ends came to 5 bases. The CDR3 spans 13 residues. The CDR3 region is CASSRNSNQPQHF. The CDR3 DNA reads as TGTGCCAGCAGTCGCAATAGCAATCAGCCCCAGCATTTT.

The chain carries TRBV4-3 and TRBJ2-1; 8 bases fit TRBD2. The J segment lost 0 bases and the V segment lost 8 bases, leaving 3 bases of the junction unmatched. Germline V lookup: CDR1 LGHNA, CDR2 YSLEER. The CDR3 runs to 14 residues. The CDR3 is CASGLAGSYNEQFF. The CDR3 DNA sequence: TGCGCCAGCGGGCTAGCGGGCTCCTACAATGAGCAGTTCTTC.

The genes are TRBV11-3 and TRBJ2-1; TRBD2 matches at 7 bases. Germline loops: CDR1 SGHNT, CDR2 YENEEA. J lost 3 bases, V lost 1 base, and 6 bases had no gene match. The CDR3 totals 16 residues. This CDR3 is CASSLGRGSYYNEQFF. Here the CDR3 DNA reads TGTGCCAGCAGCTTAGGACGCGGGAGCTACTACAATGAGCAGTTCTTC.

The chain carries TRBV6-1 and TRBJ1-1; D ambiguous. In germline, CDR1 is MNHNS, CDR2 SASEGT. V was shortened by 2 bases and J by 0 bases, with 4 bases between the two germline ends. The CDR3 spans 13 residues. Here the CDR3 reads CASSEILNTEAFF. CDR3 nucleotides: TGTGCCAGCAGTGAAATCCTGAACACTGAAGCTTTCTTT.

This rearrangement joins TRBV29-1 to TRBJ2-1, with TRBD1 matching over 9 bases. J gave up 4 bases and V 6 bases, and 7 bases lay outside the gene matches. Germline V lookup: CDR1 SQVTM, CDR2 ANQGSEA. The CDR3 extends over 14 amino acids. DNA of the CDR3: TGCAGCGTAGCCGGGGGACAGGGATACAATGAGCAGTTCTTC. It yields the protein CSVAGGQGYNEQFF.

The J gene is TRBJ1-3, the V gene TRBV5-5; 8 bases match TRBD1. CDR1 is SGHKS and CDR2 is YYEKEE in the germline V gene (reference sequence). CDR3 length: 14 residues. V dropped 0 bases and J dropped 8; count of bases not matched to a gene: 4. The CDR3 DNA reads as TGTGCCAGCAGCTTGGGGCAGGGGGCTCACACCATATATTTT. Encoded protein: CASSLGQGAHTIYF.

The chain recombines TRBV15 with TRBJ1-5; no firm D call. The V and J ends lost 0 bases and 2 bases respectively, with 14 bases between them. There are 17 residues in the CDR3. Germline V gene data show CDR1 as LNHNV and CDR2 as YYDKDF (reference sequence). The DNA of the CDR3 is TGTGCCACCAGCAGAGATTTAGGAGGGTCGGGCAATCAGCCCCAGCATTTT. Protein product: CATSRDLGGSGNQPQHF.